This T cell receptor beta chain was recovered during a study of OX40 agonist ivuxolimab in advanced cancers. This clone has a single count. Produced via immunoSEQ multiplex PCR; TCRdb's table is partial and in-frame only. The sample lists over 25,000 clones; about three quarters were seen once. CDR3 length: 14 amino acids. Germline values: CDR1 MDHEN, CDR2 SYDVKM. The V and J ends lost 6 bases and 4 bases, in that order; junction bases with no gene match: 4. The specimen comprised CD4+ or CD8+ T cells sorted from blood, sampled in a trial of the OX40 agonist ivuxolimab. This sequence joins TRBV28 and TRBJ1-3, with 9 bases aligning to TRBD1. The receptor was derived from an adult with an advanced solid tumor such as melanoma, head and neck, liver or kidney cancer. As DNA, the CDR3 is TGTGCCAGCAGGGGGACAGGGCACGGAAACACCATATATTTT. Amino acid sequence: CASRGTGHGNTIYF.